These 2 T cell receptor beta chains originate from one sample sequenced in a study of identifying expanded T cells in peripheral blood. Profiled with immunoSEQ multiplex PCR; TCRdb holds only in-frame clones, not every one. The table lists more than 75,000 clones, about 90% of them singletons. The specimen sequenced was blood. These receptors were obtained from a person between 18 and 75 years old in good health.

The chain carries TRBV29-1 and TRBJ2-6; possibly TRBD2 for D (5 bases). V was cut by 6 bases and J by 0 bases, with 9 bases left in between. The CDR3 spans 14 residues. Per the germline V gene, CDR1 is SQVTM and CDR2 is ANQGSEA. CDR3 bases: TGCAGCGTGGGAGACCTCTCTGGGGCCAACGTCCTGACTTTC. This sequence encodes CSVGDLSGANVLTF.

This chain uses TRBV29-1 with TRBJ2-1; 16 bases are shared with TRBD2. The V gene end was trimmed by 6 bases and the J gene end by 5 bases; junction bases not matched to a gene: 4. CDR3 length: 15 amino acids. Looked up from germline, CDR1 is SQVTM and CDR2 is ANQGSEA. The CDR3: CSVGTSGGANNEQFF. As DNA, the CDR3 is TGCAGCGTAGGGACTAGCGGGGGGGCTAACAATGAGCAGTTCTTC.